These T cell receptor beta chains were read from a single sample in a study of blood T cells in healthy people across ages. TCRdb fed the 5' RACE reads into MiXCR, producing one record per CDR3 protein. The data contain around 780,000 distinct CDR3 sequences, roughly three fifths of them seen just once; the ten biggest clones take up around a quarter. Sequencing was carried out using blood. The receptor source for this set is a man between 40 and 49 years old in good health. The CDR3 runs from the conserved cysteine through the conserved F or W. A D gene is named only where the DNA matches it firmly. Clone size is not always given. Where it is, it says once, few, many or a class for expanded clones.

>.|TRBV4-2|TRBJ2-1|.
TGTGCCAGCAGCCAAGATAGAAGGGGGGGGGCCTCCTACAATGAGCAGTTCTTC
CASSQDRRGGASYNEQFF
>few|TRBV7-9|TRBJ1-5|TRBD1
TGTGCCAGCAGCCGGGGACAGGGGAATCAGCCCCAGCATTTT
CASSRGQGNQPQHF
>once|TRBV12-3/TRBV12-4|TRBJ2-1|TRBD2
TGCGCCAGCGGTTCGGGACTAGTCGTCAATGAGCAGTTCTTC
CASGSGLVVNEQFF
>.|TRBV28|TRBJ2-7|.
TGTGCCAGCAGTCCCCCCGGCGCCGTACGTTCCTACGAGCAGTACTTC
CASSPPGAVRSYEQYF
>.|TRBV6-5|TRBJ1-2|.
TGTGCCAGCAGTTCTCAGTTTAACTATGGCTACACCTTC
CASSSQFNYGYTF
>.|TRBV27|TRBJ2-5|.
TGTGCCAGCAGTTTAGGGCCCGGGGTGGTTAAGGAGACCCAGTACTTC
CASSLGPGVVKETQYF
>few|TRBV20-1|TRBJ2-7|.
TGCAGTGCTAGCGCCGACGACCCGGGCCCCTTCTACGAGCAGTACTTC
CSASADDPGPFYEQYF
>.|TRBV20-1|TRBJ2-3|.
TGCAGTGCGGCCGACAGGACAGATACGCAGTATTTT
CSAADRTDTQYF
>few|TRBV5-1|TRBJ2-5|.
TGCGCCAGCAGCTTAAGATGGTTGGGGCCTATCCAAGAGACCCAGTACTTC
CASSLRWLGPIQETQYF
>many|TRBV24-1|TRBJ1-1|.
TGTGCCACCAGTGAGAAACACCGGGACTCAGAAGCTTTCTTT
CATSEKHRDSEAFF
>.|TRBV7-2|TRBJ2-2|TRBD2
TGTGCCAGCAGCTTAGGGGGGGGACTAGAAATTGTGAGCGGGGAGCTGTTTTTT
CASSLGGGLEIVSGELFF
>few|TRBV7-2|TRBJ2-7|TRBD2
TGTGCCAGCAGCTTAGGGCGGGAGCGCCTCGAGCAGTACTTC
CASSLGRERLEQYF
>.|TRBV29-1|TRBJ2-1|TRBD2
TGCAGCGTTGAAAAGCTAGCGGGAGAATTCTACAATGAGCAGTTCTTC
CSVEKLAGEFYNEQFF
>.|TRBV20-1|TRBJ1-5|TRBD1
TGCAGTGCTAGAGATACCGGACAGGTGAGGGGATATAGCAATCAGCCCCAGCATTTT
CSARDTGQVRGYSNQPQHF
>once|TRBV10-2|TRBJ1-2|TRBD1
TGCGCCAGCAGTCTCAATACGGGACAGGGGATCTACACCTTC
CASSLNTGQGIYTF
>.|TRBV9|TRBJ2-5|.
TGTGCCAGCAGCGTAGGTCCAATGTCAGGAGGATACAAAGAGACCCAGTACTTC
CASSVGPMSGGYKETQYF
>.|TRBV11-2|TRBJ2-5|.
TGTGCCAGCAGCTCACTCCGACAGTTCGGAGAGACCCAGTACTTC
CASSSLRQFGETQYF
>.|TRBV4-2|TRBJ2-1|TRBD2
TGTGCCAGCAGCCAAGATCCCTTACTAGCGGAGAGAGGAGGGCTAAATGAGCAGTTCTTC
CASSQDPLLAERGGLNEQFF
>few|TRBV29-1|TRBJ2-3|.
TGCAGCGTCGCACAGGGTAGTGGGACAGATACGCAGTATTTT
CSVAQGSGTDTQYF
>.|TRBV20-1|TRBJ2-6|.
TGCAGTGCTTCCTTCCAGGGTACCGGGGCCAACGTCCTGACTTTC
CSASFQGTGANVLTF
>.|TRBV3-1|TRBJ2-1|.
TGTGCCAGCATATTCCTCTCGAGCTCCTACAATGAGCAGTTCTTC
CASIFLSSSYNEQFF
>.|TRBV4-1|TRBJ2-5|TRBD1
TGCGCCAGCAGCTGGGGACAGGGGCCGGGAGAGACCCAGTACTTC
CASSWGQGPGETQYF
>.|TRBV3-1|TRBJ2-3|TRBD1
TGTGCCAGCAGCCCGATTCGACAGGGTGCAGATACGCAGTATTTT
CASSPIRQGADTQYF
>.|TRBV20-1|TRBJ2-7|.
TGCAGTGCTAGAGCGACTTACTACGAGCAGTACTTC
CSARATYYEQYF
>once|TRBV3-1|TRBJ2-1|.
TGTGCCAGCAGCCAAGCGGAGGGAGCGTACAATGAGCAGTTCTTC
CASSQAEGAYNEQFF
>few|TRBV5-1|TRBJ1-1|.
TGCGCCAGCAGCTTGGAGGCGGTGGTGAACACTGAAGCTTTCTTT
CASSLEAVVNTEAFF
>.|TRBV9|TRBJ2-3|.
TGTGCCAGCAAATTTGACAACACAGATACGCAGTATTTT
CASKFDNTDTQYF
>.|TRBV7-2|TRBJ2-5|TRBD2
TGTGCCAGCAGCTTACAACTCGGGGGGACGGGGAAGACCCAGTACTTC
CASSLQLGGTGKTQYF
>.|TRBV7-8|TRBJ2-1|.
TGTGCCAGCAGCCCAGGAGGGGCGGGGGCAAACAATGAGCAGTTCTTC
CASSPGGAGANNEQFF
>few|TRBV4-2|TRBJ2-1|TRBD2
TGTGCCAGCAGCCTAGACGTAGCGGGGGGGGTCAATGAGCAGTTCTTC
CASSLDVAGGVNEQFF
>few|TRBV11-2|TRBJ2-5|TRBD2
TGTGCCAGCAGACCCACTCCGGGACTAGCGGGGAGGCAAGAGACCCAGTACTTC
CASRPTPGLAGRQETQYF
>.|TRBV6-5|TRBJ1-2|.
TGTGCCAGCAGTTACGGCAGGGAGGATGGCTACACCTTC
CASSYGREDGYTF
>.|TRBV20-1|TRBJ1-6|.
TGCAGTGCCGCCCCTTCACCCCTCCACTTT
CSAAPSPLHF
>.|TRBV21-1|TRBJ2-7|.
TGTGCCAGCAGCCTGGACAGCCCTCGGTACGAGCAGTACTTC
CASSLDSPRYEQYF
>.|TRBV7-8|TRBJ2-1|.
TGTGCCAGCAGCGCCCGGGCGGGGAATGAGCAGTTCTTC
CASSARAGNEQFF
>few|TRBV28|TRBJ2-4|TRBD2
TGTGCCAGCAGTTATGGACTAGCGGGGTTAGGGACCCTAGCCAAAAACATTCAGTACTTC
CASSYGLAGLGTLAKNIQYF
>many|TRBV12-3/TRBV12-4|TRBJ2-1|.
TGTGCCAGCAGTTTCGAGCACAATGAGCAGTTCTTC
CASSFEHNEQFF
>.|TRBV5-5|TRBJ2-6|.
TGTGCCAGCACCACTTATTCCTTCCAGGGATCTGGGGCCAACGTCCTGACTTTC
CASTTYSFQGSGANVLTF
>.|TRBV2|TRBJ2-5|.
TGTGCCAGCAGTGAAAGTAGCGTCAGCAGGGAGACCCAGTACTTC
CASSESSVSRETQYF
>.|TRBV11-3|TRBJ2-7|TRBD1
TGTGCCAGCAGCTTAGACGGGACAGGGGGCTACGAGCAGTACTTC
CASSLDGTGGYEQYF
>few|TRBV28|TRBJ2-5|.
TGTGCCAGCAGTGTCCAGAGTCAAGAGACCCAGTACTTC
CASSVQSQETQYF
>.|TRBV3-1|TRBJ2-5|.
TGTACCAGCAGCCAAGGCACCAAAGAGACCCAGTACTTC
CTSSQGTKETQYF
>few|TRBV28|TRBJ1-6|TRBD1
TGTGCCAGCAGAAACAGGGGGTCGTCCCTAAATTCACCCCTCCACTTT
CASRNRGSSLNSPLHF
>.|TRBV15|TRBJ2-3|TRBD2
TGTGCCACCAGCCACGGTGAGACTAGCGGGGGATACACAGATACGCAGTATTTT
CATSHGETSGGYTDTQYF
>.|TRBV5-1|TRBJ2-3|TRBD2
TGCGCCAGCAGCTCCGGTGCTAGCGGGGCCATGGATACGCAGTATTTT
CASSSGASGAMDTQYF